This T cell receptor (beta chain) was recorded in a study of naive and memory T cell subsets. Whole-study results and caveats: This RNA-based method may be sensitive to activation-related transcript changes.

Four PCR rounds used nested alpha and beta constant region primers plus the SP2 primer. Alpha and beta constant region primers primed reverse transcription for blood and skin samples. MiXCR was run by TCRdb on the 5' RACE reads, yielding one entry per CDR3 protein. The table lists more than 45,000 distinct CDR3 sequences, approximately 4.5% of them singletons. Concerning this clonotype: What it binds is unknown. Possible read error: a much larger clone is one base away. No conserved phenylalanine or tryptophan is present at the end of the CDR3, so a read error is the likely explanation.

The library had UMIs added by 3' ligation of an oligonucleotide to TCR cDNA. Whole-blood samples were around 2.5 ml of peripheral blood from healthy adult volunteers. The CDR3 runs 14 residues. J gave up 5 bases and V 4 bases, and 7 bases lay outside the gene matches. The chain employs TRBV12-3 or TRBV12-4 and TRBJ2-7; 8 bases line up with TRBD1. This sequence originates from a female donor in good health. Written as DNA, the CDR3 is TGTGCCAGCAGTTCAACAGGGGGTCTCCACGAGCAGTACCTC. It translates to CASSSTGGLHEQYL.